A single sample is the source of the 15 T cell receptor beta chains below, sequenced in a study of beta chain features in type 1 diabetes. Of the isolated RNA, all was reverse transcribed, and so the sequenced material was expressed TCRB transcripts. TCRdb's table, derived via immunoSEQ multiplex PCR, lists solely in-frame clones and lacks some. This sample has 60,000 or so clones, with roughly half found just once. Overall study results and limits: Moderately but significantly shorter TCRB CDR3s were found in Type 1 diabetes patients in all four CD4+ subsets.

No cognate antigen is known for these TCRs. Sequenced material: Tregs from blood. Source of these receptors: a woman between 40 and 50 years old with type 1 diabetes.

The chain carries TRBV7-9 and TRBJ2-1; a possible D gene is TRBD1 (5 bases). This CDR3 has 15 residues. Germline V gene sequence: CDR1 SEHNR, CDR2 FQNEAQ (reference sequence). Trimming took off 5 bases at V and 8 bases at J, with 19 bases between the two ends. The CDR3: CASSPEGAVGHEQFF. Written as DNA, the CDR3 is TGTGCCAGCAGCCCCGAAGGGGCGGTGGGGCATGAGCAGTTCTTC.

V gene TRBV28 combines with J gene TRBJ2-3; 9 nucleotides match TRBD2. Germline-derived CDR1 and CDR2 are MDHEN and SYDVKM. The CDR3 is 16 residues long. The J segment lost 1 base and the V segment lost 6 bases, leaving 8 bases of the junction unmatched. The CDR3 DNA reads as TGTGCCAGCAGCCTAGCGGCTAGCGGGGGCACAGATACGCAGTATTTT. It translates to CASSLAASGGTDTQYF.

V gene TRBV7-3 combines with J gene TRBJ2-1; D is undetermined. CDR1 is SGHTA, CDR2 FQGTGA, per germline. Trimming cost V 4 bases and J 3 bases, with 7 bases left between them. The CDR3 loop spans 13 amino acids. CDR3 nucleotides: TGTGCCAGCAGCTATGGAGTCTACAATGAGCAGTTCTTC. Translated, it gives CASSYGVYNEQFF.

This clone was seen a handful of times. This rearrangement joins TRBV28 to TRBJ2-7; D unclear. Between the trimmed V and J ends, which lost 3 bases and 7 bases, there was a span of 7 bases. The CDR3 runs 11 residues. CDR1 is MDHEN, CDR2 SYDVKM, per germline. This CDR3 reads CASSFEREQYF. CDR3 sequence (DNA): TGTGCCAGCAGTTTTGAGAGGGAGCAGTACTTC.

The chain links TRBV7-9 to TRBJ2-4, with D possibly being TRBD1 (5 bases). Germline CDR1 and CDR2: SEHNR and FQNEAQ (reference sequence). Deletions cut 3 bases from V and 2 bases from J, with 14 bases between. The CDR3 has 16 amino acids. The CDR3 is CASSFSRQSTKNIQYF. Here the CDR3 DNA reads TGTGCCAGCAGCTTCTCCCGACAGTCTACCAAAAACATTCAGTACTTC.

This clone was found a few times. The rearrangement links TRBV4-2 to TRBJ1-4; the D gene is possibly TRBD1 (5 bases). CDR1 and CDR2 (germline): LGHNA, YNFKEQ. Trimming removed 5 bases from V and 11 bases from J, with 15 bases in between. This CDR3 is built from 13 residues. CDR3 DNA: TGTGCCAGCAGCTTGGAGGGGCGGGGGAAACTGTTTTTT. It yields the protein CASSLEGRGKLFF.

This sequence joins TRBV5-1 and TRBJ2-3; 9 bases agree with TRBD1. Losses at the gene ends were 4 bases for V and 0 bases for J; bases not matched to a gene: 3. This CDR3 has 15 amino acids. The V gene's germline CDR1 is SGHRS and CDR2 YFSETQ. CDR3 residues: CASSKGQGSTDTQYF. The CDR3, as DNA: TGCGCCAGCAGCAAGGGACAGGGCAGCACAGATACGCAGTATTTT.

This clone has only a few counts. The chain employs TRBV11-2 and TRBJ2-4, with 9 bases identical to TRBD2. Per the germline V gene, CDR1 is SGHAT and CDR2 is FQNNGV. J gave up 0 bases and V 3 bases, and 6 bases lay outside the gene matches. The CDR3 is made up of 17 amino acids. CDR3 amino acids: CASSLRTSALAKNIQYF. CDR3 nucleotides: TGTGCCAGCAGCTTGCGGACTAGCGCCTTAGCCAAAAACATTCAGTACTTC.

The CDR3 bases are TGTGCCAGCAGCTTGGTTCAGGGCCGCTATGGCTACACCTTC. It encodes CASSLVQGRYGYTF. The chain carries TRBV5-6 and TRBJ1-2; a possible D gene is TRBD1 (5 bases). Germline-derived CDR1 and CDR2 are SGHDT and YYEEEE. This CDR3 region has 14 residues. V lost 0 bases and J lost 4, with 10 bases in between.

This clone showed up just a few times. The chain couples TRBV28 to TRBJ1-1; 7 positions match TRBD1. The V and J ends lost 4 bases and 6 bases, in that order; junction bases with no gene match: 14. This CDR3 spans 16 amino acids. Germline assignment: CDR1 MDHEN and CDR2 SYDVKM. The CDR3 region is CASSSPGGGGIAEAFF. The CDR3 nucleotides read TGTGCCAGCAGTTCACCTGGAGGGGGCGGAATCGCTGAAGCTTTCTTT.

This clone appeared a few times. The V call is TRBV6-6, the J call TRBJ1-6; D gene unclear. CDR3 size: 16 residues. Germline V gene sequence: CDR1 MNHNY, CDR2 SVGAGI (reference sequence). V was pared by 0 bases and J by 7 bases, with 13 bases between. The CDR3 is CASSYSTRPGNSPLHF. The CDR3 DNA reads TGTGCCAGCAGTTACTCCACTCGGCCGGGGAATTCACCCCTCCACTTT.

The gene calls are TRBV7-9 and TRBJ1-2, with 7 bases aligning to TRBD1. The CDR3 covers 14 residues. The junction had 5 bases not matched to a gene; V was cut back by 0 bases and J by 7 bases. Germline CDR1 reads SEHNR; CDR2 reads FQNEAQ (reference sequence). Here the CDR3 DNA reads TGTGCCAGCAGCTTAGCGAACAGGGGAGGTGGCTACACCTTC. This encodes CASSLANRGGGYTF.

The gene calls are TRBV10-3 and TRBJ1-5; 7 nucleotides line up with TRBD1. V was clipped by 3 bases and J by 2 bases; unmatched bases: 1. From germline, CDR1 is ENHRY and CDR2 SYGVKD. This CDR3 comprises 14 residues. This chain's CDR3 is CAISDTGGNQPQHF. Written as DNA, the CDR3 is TGTGCCATCAGTGACACAGGGGGCAATCAGCCCCAGCATTTT.

The chain couples TRBV5-1 to TRBJ2-6; D call uncertain. This CDR3 comprises 16 residues. Germline loops: CDR1 SGHRS, CDR2 YFSETQ. The V and J ends lost 0 bases and 1 base respectively, with 8 bases between them. The CDR3 DNA reads TGCGCCAGCAGCTTGGTTAAGCCATCTGGGGCCAACGTCCTGACTTTC. The encoded protein is CASSLVKPSGANVLTF.

This chain connects TRBV7-9 to TRBJ2-7, with 11 nucleotides matching TRBD1. CDR3 length: 14 amino acids. Trimming removed 3 bases from V and 6 bases from J; junction bases left unmatched: 4. Germline assignment: CDR1 SEHNR and CDR2 FQNEAQ (reference sequence). DNA of the CDR3: TGTGCCAGCAGCTTCTGGACAGGGGGCACCGAGCAGTACTTC. Translation: CASSFWTGGTEQYF.